This TCR beta chain was obtained from a study of Ad26.COV2.S vaccination and SARS-CoV-2 variants. The CDR3 sequence is 12 residues long. Germline CDR1 and CDR2: MGHRA and YSYEKL. V was clipped by 0 bases and J by 9 bases, with 9 bases between them. Documented treatment: over 15 received Ad26.COV2.S at low or high dose, single or two shots; 5 received placebo; per-sample allocation not given. The investigators took samples on day 63 after the first vaccine or placebo injection. An Ad26 vector was used to express Wuhan-strain SARS-CoV-2 spike as the vaccine. The table came from immunoSEQ multiplex PCR; TCRdb's copy has only in-frame clones and leaves some out. Here the sample spans roughly 380,000 clones, 70% to 90% being singletons.

The V gene is TRBV4-1, the J gene TRBJ2-7; D unresolved. Sample: peripheral blood, taken in a trial of Ad26.COV2.S vaccine versus placebo. This sequence originates from a person between 18 and 65 years old who received the Ad26.COV2.S COVID-19 vaccine or a placebo. DNA for the CDR3: TGCGCCAGCAGCCAAGATCGTGGCGCGCAGTACTTC. Its protein is CASSQDRGAQYF.